This TCR beta chain is drawn from a study of OX40 agonist ivuxolimab in advanced cancers. Study details: Ivuxolimab, which is an agonistic anti-OX40 (CD134) antibody, was administered to the patients.

Germline V gene lookup returns CDR1 SGHRS and CDR2 YFSETQ. Trimming cost V 1 base and J 2 bases; bases outside gene matches: 18. This CDR3 is built from 21 residues. Blood got drawn at baseline, again on cycle 4 day 1, and then on cycle 7 day 1. TCRdb's table, derived via immunoSEQ multiplex PCR, lists solely in-frame clones and lacks some. The data hold approximately 79,000 clones, with approximately 85% observed a single time. The clonotype was recovered from an adult with an advanced solid tumor such as melanoma, head and neck, liver or kidney cancer. Sequencing was performed on CD4+ or CD8+ T cells sorted from blood, taken in a trial of the OX40 agonist ivuxolimab. The chain employs TRBV5-1 and TRBJ2-6, with 7 bases lining up with TRBD2. The CDR3 loop reads CASSLWEGGQRGTTGANVLTF. In nucleotides, the CDR3 is TGCGCCAGCAGCTTGTGGGAGGGAGGGCAGCGGGGAACAACTGGGGCCAACGTCCTGACTTTC. The full variable domain, with the rest looked up from reference TRBV5-1 and TRBJ2-6, is KAGVTQTPRYLIKTRGQQVTLSCSPISGHRSVSWYQQTPGQGLQFLFEYFSETQRNKGNFPGRFSGRQFSNSRSEMNVSTLELGDSALYLCASSLWEGGQRGTTGANVLTFGAGSRLTVL.